These T cell receptor beta chains were read from a single sample in a study of technical replicates of blood from a handful of donors. Using immunoSEQ multiplex PCR, the repertoire was profiled, and TCRdb retains in-frame clones only, with some absent. The repertoire holds about 13,000 clones, approximately 86% seen once, with about 10% in the top ten. The sample was PBMCs. The receptors were sampled from a human donor in good health. Each CDR3 is given without its conserved first and last residue. The order of the fields is J gene, V gene, CDR3 protein.

TRBJ1-1	TRBV19	ASSTGYQARGNTEAF
TRBJ2-7	TRBV30	AWSVLAGKRSYEQY
TRBJ2-1	TRBV6-1	ASSEALLTSGPPHNEQF
TRBJ2-1	TRBV29-1	SVGQGGYNEQF
TRBJ2-3	TRBV5-6	ASSLGRYYTDTQY
TRBJ2-1	TRBV9	ASSVGRLAGVNNEQF
TRBJ2-1	TRBV19	ASSPGTSGFNEQF
TRBJ2-1	TRBV4-2	ASSQDSGLSREQF
TRBJ2-1	TRBV30	AWRSPAVTNEQF
TRBJ2-3	TRBV11-2	ASILGGSADTQY
TRBJ1-4	TRBV10-3	AISPGQGSNEKLF
TRBJ2-7	TRBV6-1	ASSPDYRSYEQY
TRBJ1-1	TRBV9	ASSVRQDMNTEAF
TRBJ1-4	TRBV6-6	ASNKGGAEKLF
TRBJ1-1	TRBV19	ASSIVAGGSITEAF
TRBJ2-7	TRBV10-3	AIRADRVPYEQY
TRBJ2-1	TRBV6-1	ASSGPLAGSYNEQF
TRBJ2-7	TRBV7-6	ASSQYSGTLRSYEQY
TRBJ1-4	TRBV30	AWSQGQGAEKLF
TRBJ2-3	TRBV9	ASSPDTTGLATDTQY
TRBJ1-1	TRBV10-3	AISVDSTEAF
TRBJ2-3	TRBV5-1	ASSAKPTGGGSTDTQY
TRBJ2-5	TRBV10-2	ASRTGGAQETQY
TRBJ1-1	TRBV27	ASSPLLTGGESAF
TRBJ2-5	TRBV2	ASSNQETQY
TRBJ2-7	TRBV28	ASSFPQGAIYEQY
TRBJ2-3	TRBV6-1	ASSEFGAGGRDTQY
TRBJ2-5	TRBV14	ASSQETDRDQETQY
TRBJ2-3	TRBV7-9	ASSLGTGGRTDTQY
TRBJ2-2	TRBV7-9	ASRPPNRVMRNTGELF
TRBJ2-7	TRBV7-9	ASSSPGTRVAYEQY
TRBJ2-7	TRBV6-5	ASSPTTMTLVKQY
TRBJ2-7	TRBV25-1	ASSAGLAGPYEQY
TRBJ1-1	TRBV19	ASRDPGQGMNTEAF
TRBJ1-2	TRBV19	ASTGTVIANYGYT
TRBJ2-4	TRBV5-6	ASSTQAVAKNIQY
TRBJ2-1	TRBV10-3	AIKDHQGGYNEQF
TRBJ2-5	TRBV7-7	ASSLARGETQY
TRBJ2-1	TRBV29-1	SVDKNSYNEQF
TRBJ2-7	TRBV30	AWSVWGTSGSYEQY
TRBJ2-3	TRBV2	ASSGGAAPDTQY
TRBJ2-1	TRBV10-2	ASSGGRSYYNEQF
TRBJ2-7	TRBV6-5	ASSYGTPTEQY
TRBJ1-4	TRBV4-2	ASSPKQGASEKLF
TRBJ2-3	TRBV2	ASSGAGASTDTQY
TRBJ1-1	TRBV19	ASSIPGQQNTEAF
TRBJ2-7	TRBV4-2	ASSQEFHKGLGYEQY
TRBJ2-7	TRBV19	ATAGTGYYEQY
TRBJ1-2	TRBV6-1	ASRNRGNYGYT
TRBJ2-7	TRBV6-5	ASSSSMRGQGTN
TRBJ1-5	TRBV7-3	ASSLTLSNQPQH
TRBJ1-2	TRBV15	ATSSGTDYGYT
TRBJ1-4	TRBV6-6	ATGQGEKLF
TRBJ2-1	TRBV19	ASSIGGRASEQF